This T cell receptor (beta chain) was profiled in a study of naive and memory T cell subsets. Both TRBC1 and TRBC2 were covered by a beta constant-region primer of two equimolar oligonucleotides. Nested alpha and beta constant-region primers with the SP2 primer drove four PCR rounds on ligated cDNA. TCRdb ran MiXCR on the UMI-ligation and nested PCR reads and lists one entry per CDR3 protein. There are approximately 150,000 distinct CDR3 sequences in the sample; around 21% occur only once, and roughly 0.63% lies in the top ten. The study, taken as a whole, reports: Possibly reflecting memory cells re-expressing CD45RA, a few larger clonotypes occurred in naive repertoires, especially CD8. Over 90% of naive TCR sequences appeared only once, unlike memory subsets.

Sequential positive selection took CD4 T cells first, then CD8 T cells. The germline V gene has CDR1 MGHDK and CDR2 SYGVNS. The V end was cut by 4 bases, the J end by 6 bases, with 7 bases between. The CDR3 is 11 amino acids. This clonotype was counted between two and nine times. As yet, its antigen is unknown. The TCR sequence derives from a human donor in good health. The chain combines TRBV25-1 with TRBJ2-7; no clear D. Sequencing was performed on naive CD8+ T cells from blood. The CDR3 coding sequence is TGTGCCAGCAGTGTTATGCGCGAGCAGTACTTC. Translation: CASSVMREQYF.